Below are 27 T cell receptor beta chains sequenced from a single sample in a study of follicular helper T cells after annual influenza vaccination. Only in-frame clones appear in the TCRdb table, and some are missing; sequencing was by immunoSEQ multiplex PCR. The sample holds about 2,700 clones, approximately 80% seen once. The time point: 2014-2015 season, pre-vaccination. Sequencing used CXCR5+ CD38- circulating T follicular helper cells from blood, obtained on the day of influenza vaccination. Sample subset: circulating Tfh, non-naive CD4+CXCR5+PD-1+ (ICOS+CD38+ or ICOS-CD38-). The receptors stem from an adult who received the influenza vaccine.

This sequence joins TRBV11-3 and TRBJ2-1; D remains ambiguous. Germline assignment: CDR1 SGHNT and CDR2 YENEEA. Trimming cost V 5 bases and J 5 bases, with 4 bases left between them. The CDR3 has 11 residues. CDR3 loop: CASSPNNEQFF. CDR3 sequence (DNA): TGTGCCAGCAGCCCCAACAATGAGCAGTTCTTC.

This chain joins TRBV10-3 and TRBJ2-7; TRBD2 might be the D (5 bases). The germline gives CDR1 ENHRY, CDR2 SYGVKD. V lost 5 bases and J lost 3, with 26 bases in between. This CDR3 has 18 amino acids. CDR3 loop: CAISLTSGLTAQNYEQYF. CDR3 DNA: TGTGCCATCAGTCTTACCTCCGGACTCACAGCGCAGAACTACGAGCAGTACTTC.

V gene TRBV10-3 combines with J gene TRBJ2-4; D perhaps matches TRBD1 (7 bases). The CDR3 runs to 13 residues. Germline CDR1 is ENHRY and CDR2 is SYGVKD. V was clipped by 3 bases and J by 5 bases, with 8 bases between them. CDR3 in DNA: TGTGCCATCAGTGACAGGGGGGAAAACATTCAGTACTTC. This codes for CAISDRGENIQYF.

J is TRBJ1-5 and V is TRBV28, with D unclear. This CDR3 is built from 14 residues. V was shortened by 2 bases and J by 0 bases, with 5 bases between the two germline ends. Germline V gene data show CDR1 as MDHEN and CDR2 as SYDVKM. The CDR3 protein is CASSLPHSNQPQHF. In DNA, the CDR3 is TGTGCCAGCAGTTTACCCCATAGCAATCAGCCCCAGCATTTT.

The chain links TRBV16 to TRBJ1-4; a weak D match, TRBD1 (6 bases). CDR3 length: 14 residues. Trimming shortened V by 2 bases and J by 5 bases, and 9 bases separated the two germline ends. From germline, CDR1 is KGHSY and CDR2 FQNENV. CDR3 coding DNA: TGTGCCAGCAGCCAAACAGGGCAGAATGAAAAACTGTTTTTT. Translation gives CASSQTGQNEKLFF.

The V call is TRBV29-1, the J call TRBJ2-2; D is perhaps TRBD2 (6 bases). CDR1 SQVTM and CDR2 ANQGSEA come from the germline V gene. There are 14 residues in the CDR3. The V end was cut by 4 bases, the J end by 1 base, with 10 bases between. The CDR3 spells CSVGISGNTGELFF. The CDR3 DNA follows: TGCAGCGTTGGAATTAGCGGGAACACCGGGGAGCTGTTTTTT.

The rearrangement links TRBV2 to TRBJ2-5; D is uncertain. CDR3 size: 13 residues. The germline V and J ends were trimmed by 4 bases and 1 base, with 7 bases remaining between them. Germline CDR1 SNHLY, CDR2 FYNNEI. The DNA of the CDR3 is TGTGCCAGCAGTGGAGAGCTCCAAGAGACCCAGTACTTC. This translates into CASSGELQETQYF.

This chain joins TRBV7-3 and TRBJ2-3, with 13 bases identical to TRBD2. Germline V gene sequence: CDR1 SGHTA, CDR2 FQGTGA. The CDR3 runs to 17 residues. Trimming took 4 bases from V and 1 from J; bases not matched to a gene: 5. CDR3 DNA: TGTGCCAGCAGCTCCGGGACTAGCGGGGTCGGCACAGATACGCAGTATTTT. Translation gives CASSSGTSGVGTDTQYF. The whole variable domain, remainder taken from reference TRBV7-3 and TRBJ2-3, is GAGVSQTPSNKVTEKGKYVELRCDPISGHTALYWYRQSLGQGPEFLIYFQGTGAADDSGLPNDRFFAVRPEGSVSTLKIQRTERGDSAVYLCASSSGTSGVGTDTQYFGPGTRLTVL.

This chain joins TRBV6-4 and TRBJ2-1, with 8 positions matching TRBD2. Trimming at V came to 7 bases and at J to 9 bases, leaving 17 bases not matched to a gene. This CDR3 has 16 residues. The germline V gene has CDR1 MRHNA and CDR2 SNTAGT. The CDR3 coding sequence is TGTGCCAGCAAGAAAGATACCGGGACTAGGGGCGTTGAGCAGTTCTTC. Its protein product is CASKKDTGTRGVEQFF.

The chain has TRBV19 and TRBJ2-6, with D possibly matching TRBD1 (6 bases). This CDR3 region has 17 residues. From germline, CDR1 is LNHDA and CDR2 SQIVND (reference sequence). The V end was cut by 5 bases, the J end by 0 bases, with 14 bases between. The CDR3 loop reads CASSPRGGFSGANVLTF. DNA of the CDR3: TGTGCCAGTAGTCCCCGAGGGGGTTTCTCTGGGGCCAACGTCCTGACTTTC. Filled out from reference TRBV19 and TRBJ2-6, the complete variable domain reads DGGITQSPKYLFRKEGQNVTLSCEQNLNHDAMYWYRQDPGQGLRLIYYSQIVNDFQKGDIAEGYSVSREKKESFPLTVTSAQKNPTAFYLCASSPRGGFSGANVLTFGAGSRLTVL.

The gene calls are TRBV4-3 and TRBJ2-2, with D unresolved. The germline CDR1 and CDR2 sequences are LGHNA and YSLEER. The V and J ends lost 4 bases and 2 bases respectively, with 20 bases between them. The CDR3 is made up of 18 amino acids. The CDR3 here is CASSREDHKPRNTGELFF. In DNA, the CDR3 is TGCGCCAGCAGCCGAGAGGACCACAAGCCTAGAAACACCGGGGAGCTGTTTTTT.

This sequence joins TRBV5-4 and TRBJ2-7; 10 nucleotides match TRBD2. Germline V gives CDR1 SGHNT, CDR2 YYREEE (reference sequence). The V gene end was trimmed by 4 bases and the J gene end by 4 bases; junction bases not matched to a gene: 8. The CDR3 loop spans 15 amino acids. CDR3 nucleotide sequence: TGTGCCAGCAGCCAAGAAAGCGGGGGGGCTTACGAGCAGTACTTC. Translated: CASSQESGGAYEQYF.

The chain recombines TRBV11-3 with TRBJ2-1, with D maybe TRBD2 (6 bases). CDR1 is SGHNT and CDR2 is YENEEA in the germline V gene. Trimming cost V 4 bases and J 9 bases, with 13 bases left between them. The CDR3 sequence is 13 residues long. The chain's CDR3 is CASSSSMRGEQFF. Written as DNA, the CDR3 is TGTGCCAGCAGCTCTAGCATGCGGGGTGAGCAGTTCTTC.

The chain recombines TRBV7-2 with TRBJ1-2; perhaps TRBD1 as D (5 bases). The CDR3 spans 14 residues. The germline V gene encodes CDR1 SGHTA and CDR2 FQGNSA. V lost 2 bases, J lost 3 bases, and 10 bases lay in between. CDR3 sequence: CASSLWGNDYGYTF. In DNA form, the CDR3 reads TGTGCCAGCAGCTTATGGGGGAATGACTATGGCTACACCTTC.

The gene calls are TRBV5-8 and TRBJ2-1; perhaps TRBD1 as D (5 bases). The CDR3 covers 16 residues. The V end lost 1 base, the J end lost 6 bases, and 17 bases lay between the germline ends. CDR1 SGHTS and CDR2 YDEGEE come from the germline V gene. The CDR3, as DNA: TGTGCCAGCAGCTTGTACCAGGGATTCTCGAGCAATGAGCAGTTCTTC. Its protein is CASSLYQGFSSNEQFF.

The V and J genes are TRBV4-2 and TRBJ2-2, with D perhaps matching TRBD1 (5 bases). The V end was cut by 0 bases, the J end by 6 bases, with 17 bases between. Germline assignment: CDR1 LGHNA and CDR2 YNFKEQ. The CDR3 extends over 17 amino acids. The CDR3 loop reads CASSQDPGWGTSGELFF. The DNA for the CDR3 is TGTGCCAGCAGCCAAGATCCTGGGTGGGGCACTTCCGGGGAGCTGTTTTTT.

The rearrangement uses TRBV2 and TRBJ2-2; D is ambiguous. V lost 7 bases to trimming and J lost 0 bases, with 9 bases between them. The CDR3 totals 14 residues. The V gene's germline CDR1 is SNHLY and CDR2 FYNNEI. CDR3 region: CASKVYTNTGELFF. CDR3 DNA: TGTGCCAGCAAGGTCTATACGAACACCGGGGAGCTGTTTTTT.

This clone came up once. The rearrangement links TRBV18 to TRBJ1-5; D is unresolved. CDR1 and CDR2 from the germline V gene are KGHSH and LQKENI. Deletions cut 2 bases from V and 0 bases from J, with 5 bases between. This CDR3 is 14 amino acids long. Here the CDR3 DNA reads TGTGCCAGCTCACCAGAGAATAGCAATCAGCCCCAGCATTTT. This sequence encodes CASSPENSNQPQHF.

This chain links TRBV13 with TRBJ1-3, with D perhaps TRBD1 (6 bases). Trimming took 4 bases from V and 2 from J, leaving 15 bases between them. The CDR3 runs 16 residues. Germline V CDR1 and CDR2: PRHDT, FYEKMQ (reference sequence). CDR3 coding DNA: TGTGCCAGCAGCTCTATCTTTAGGGGGGCTGGAAACACCATATATTTT. Translated, it gives CASSSIFRGAGNTIYF.

This chain connects TRBV19 to TRBJ1-2, with D hard to call. CDR3 length: 15 residues. Germline loops: CDR1 LNHDA, CDR2 SQIVND (reference sequence). Trimming stripped 1 base from V and 6 bases from J, with 15 bases between. DNA of the CDR3: TGTGCCAGTAGTATAGGGCCCCGAGTTGAGAATGGCTACACCTTC. Translated: CASSIGPRVENGYTF.

The gene calls are TRBV7-8 and TRBJ2-5; possibly TRBD2 for D (6 bases). The length of the CDR3 is 16 residues. V lost 5 bases and J lost 2, with 18 bases in between. The V gene's germline CDR1 is SGHVS and CDR2 FQNEAQ. The DNA of the CDR3 is TGTGCCAGCAGCGCCCCCGGGCGGACTACTCAAGAGACCCAGTACTTC. Its translation: CASSAPGRTTQETQYF.

The J gene is TRBJ1-6, the V gene TRBV5-4; maybe TRBD1 (5 bases). Germline CDR1 and CDR2: SGHNT and YYREEE (reference sequence). V was shortened by 2 bases and J by 0 bases, with 12 bases between the two germline ends. CDR3 length equals 17 residues. In DNA form, the CDR3 reads TGTGCCAGCAGCTTTTTCTCTGGGGGCTCCTATAATTCACCCCTCCACTTT. It translates to CASSFFSGGSYNSPLHF.

The gene calls are TRBV19 and TRBJ2-7; TRBD1 matches at 8 bases. Trimming took 7 bases from V and 5 from J; bases not matched to a gene: 10. CDR1 and CDR2 (germline): LNHDA, SQIVND (reference sequence). The CDR3 consists of 14 residues. CDR3 sequence reads: CASTPTGVLHEQYF. The DNA of the CDR3 is TGTGCCAGTACCCCGACAGGGGTCCTCCACGAGCAGTACTTC.

The V and J genes are TRBV7-8 and TRBJ2-5, with TRBD2 identical over 7 bases. The germline CDR1 and CDR2 sequences are SGHVS and FQNEAQ. There are 16 residues in the CDR3. V dropped 5 bases and J dropped 5; count of bases not matched to a gene: 14. CDR3 nucleotides: TGTGCCAGCAGCCCCCGGACTAGTCTTTCCTGGGAGACCCAGTACTTC. Protein: CASSPRTSLSWETQYF.

The chain has TRBV5-1 and TRBJ2-3; no firm D call. Germline values: CDR1 SGHRS, CDR2 YFSETQ. The CDR3 has 14 amino acids. V lost 3 bases and J lost 2, with 10 bases in between. Here the CDR3 reads CASSSDQHTDTQYF. The CDR3 nucleotides are TGCGCCAGCAGCTCGGACCAACACACAGATACGCAGTATTTT. The whole variable domain, remainder taken from reference TRBV5-1 and TRBJ2-3, is KAGVTQTPRYLIKTRGQQVTLSCSPISGHRSVSWYQQTPGQGLQFLFEYFSETQRNKGNFPGRFSGRQFSNSRSEMNVSTLELGDSALYLCASSSDQHTDTQYFGPGTRLTVL.

The chain couples TRBV5-4 to TRBJ1-2; possibly TRBD1 for D (5 bases). The CDR3 length is 13 residues. Per germline, CDR1 SGHNT and CDR2 YYREEE (reference sequence). V was cut by 2 bases and J by 4 bases, with 9 bases left in between. For the CDR3, the DNA is TGTGCCAGCAGCTTTCCTGGGGCCTATGGCTACACCTTC. It encodes CASSFPGAYGYTF.

This clone was seen a few times. The gene calls are TRBV7-2 and TRBJ1-2, with a tentative D call TRBD1 (5 bases). V was cut by 5 bases and J by 6 bases, with 16 bases left in between. The CDR3 loop spans 14 amino acids. Looked up from germline, CDR1 is SGHTA and CDR2 is FQGNSA. CDR3 DNA: TGTGCCAGCAGCCAAGGCGGGACGGGGGATGGCTACACCTTC. Protein product: CASSQGGTGDGYTF. The whole variable domain, filled in from reference TRBV7-2 and TRBJ1-2, reads GAGVSQSPSNKVTEKGKDVELRCDPISGHTALYWYRQSLGQGLEFLIYFQGNSAPDKSGLPSDRFSAERTGGSVSTLTIQRTQQEDSAVYLCASSQGGTGDGYTFGSGTRLTVV.